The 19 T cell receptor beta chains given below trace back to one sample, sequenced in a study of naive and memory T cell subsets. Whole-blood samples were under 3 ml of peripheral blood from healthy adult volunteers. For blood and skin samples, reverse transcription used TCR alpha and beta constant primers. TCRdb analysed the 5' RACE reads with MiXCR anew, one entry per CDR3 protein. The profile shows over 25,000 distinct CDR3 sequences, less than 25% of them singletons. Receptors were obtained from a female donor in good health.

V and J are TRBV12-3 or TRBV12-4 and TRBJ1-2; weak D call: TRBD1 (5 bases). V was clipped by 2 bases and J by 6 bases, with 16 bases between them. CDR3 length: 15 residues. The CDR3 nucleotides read TGTGCCAGCAGTTTATGGGGGACCCAGTTTCATGGCTACACCTTC. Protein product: CASSLWGTQFHGYTF.

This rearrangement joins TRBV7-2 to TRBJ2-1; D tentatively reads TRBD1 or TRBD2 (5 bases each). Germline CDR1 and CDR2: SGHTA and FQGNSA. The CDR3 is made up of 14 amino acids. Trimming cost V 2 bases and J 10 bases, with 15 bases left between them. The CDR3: CASSLILGSGEQFF. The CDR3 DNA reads TGTGCCAGCAGCTTAATACTAGGATCAGGGGAGCAGTTCTTC.

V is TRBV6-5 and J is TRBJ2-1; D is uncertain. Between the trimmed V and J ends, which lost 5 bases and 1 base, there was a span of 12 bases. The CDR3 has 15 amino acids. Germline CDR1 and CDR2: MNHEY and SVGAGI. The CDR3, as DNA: TGTGCCAGCAGTCCTGGTAGGGTGTCCTACAATGAGCAGTTCTTC. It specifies CASSPGRVSYNEQFF.

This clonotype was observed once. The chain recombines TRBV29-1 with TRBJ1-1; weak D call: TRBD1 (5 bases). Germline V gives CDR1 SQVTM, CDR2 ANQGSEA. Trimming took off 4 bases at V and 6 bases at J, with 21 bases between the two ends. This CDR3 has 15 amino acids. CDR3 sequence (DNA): TGCAGCGTTGTAATAATATACCCAGGGTTGCCTGAAGCTTTCTTT. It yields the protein CSVVIIYPGLPEAFF.

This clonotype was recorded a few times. CDR3 DNA sequence: TGCAGTGCTACGACAGGGGGCGGTTACGAGCAGTACTTC. Its translation: CSATTGGGYEQYF. The chain uses TRBV20-1 and TRBJ2-7; 10 bases are shared with TRBD1. The length of the CDR3 is 13 residues. The V gene end was trimmed by 4 bases and the J gene end by 4 bases; junction bases not matched to a gene: 4. CDR1 and CDR2 from the germline V gene are DFQATT and SNEGSKA (reference sequence).

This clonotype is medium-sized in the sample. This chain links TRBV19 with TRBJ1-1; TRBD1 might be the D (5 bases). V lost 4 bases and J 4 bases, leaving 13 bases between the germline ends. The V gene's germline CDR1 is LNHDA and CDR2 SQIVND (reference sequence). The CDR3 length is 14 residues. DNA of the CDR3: TGTGCCAGTAGTACACTACAGGCGACCACTGAAGCTTTCTTT. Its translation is CASSTLQATTEAFF. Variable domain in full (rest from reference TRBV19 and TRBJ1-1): DGGITQSPKYLFRKEGQNVTLSCEQNLNHDAMYWYRQDPGQGLRLIYYSQIVNDFQKGDIAEGYSVSREKKESFPLTVTSAQKNPTAFYLCASSTLQATTEAFFGQGTRLTVV.

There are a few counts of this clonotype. As DNA, the CDR3 is TGTGCCAGCAGCTTCAGGAGCTCCTACAATGAGCAGTTCTTC. Protein sequence: CASSFRSSYNEQFF. J is TRBJ2-1 and V is TRBV7-2; D is undetermined. V was shortened by 3 bases and J by 0 bases, with 6 bases between the two germline ends. CDR3 length: 14 amino acids. Germline V gene lookup returns CDR1 SGHTA and CDR2 FQGNSA.

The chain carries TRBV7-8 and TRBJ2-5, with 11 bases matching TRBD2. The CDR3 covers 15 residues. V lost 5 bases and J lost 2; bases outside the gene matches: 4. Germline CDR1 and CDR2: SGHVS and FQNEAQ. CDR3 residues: CASSGTSGRQETQYF. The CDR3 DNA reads TGTGCCAGCAGCGGGACTAGCGGCCGACAAGAGACCCAGTACTTC.

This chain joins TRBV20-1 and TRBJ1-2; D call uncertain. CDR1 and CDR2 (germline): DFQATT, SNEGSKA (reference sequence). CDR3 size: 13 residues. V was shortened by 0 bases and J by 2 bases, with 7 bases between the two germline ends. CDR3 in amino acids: CSARDGPNYGYTF. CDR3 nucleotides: TGCAGTGCTAGAGATGGGCCCAACTATGGCTACACCTTC.

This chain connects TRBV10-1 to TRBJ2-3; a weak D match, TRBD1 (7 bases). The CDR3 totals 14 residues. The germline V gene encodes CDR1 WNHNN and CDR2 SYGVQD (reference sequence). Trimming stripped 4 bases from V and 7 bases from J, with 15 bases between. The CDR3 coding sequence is TGCGCCAGCAGTGGCGGAGGGGGCCGGAATACGCAGTATTTT. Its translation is CASSGGGGRNTQYF.

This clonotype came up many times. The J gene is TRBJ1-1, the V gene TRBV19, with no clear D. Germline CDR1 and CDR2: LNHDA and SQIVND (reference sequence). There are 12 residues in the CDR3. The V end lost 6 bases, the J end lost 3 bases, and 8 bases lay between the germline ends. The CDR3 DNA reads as TGTGCCAGTAGAGACTGGGACACTGAAGCTTTCTTT. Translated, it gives CASRDWDTEAFF. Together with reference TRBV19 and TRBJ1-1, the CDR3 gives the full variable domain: DGGITQSPKYLFRKEGQNVTLSCEQNLNHDAMYWYRQDPGQGLRLIYYSQIVNDFQKGDIAEGYSVSREKKESFPLTVTSAQKNPTAFYLCASRDWDTEAFFGQGTRLTVV.

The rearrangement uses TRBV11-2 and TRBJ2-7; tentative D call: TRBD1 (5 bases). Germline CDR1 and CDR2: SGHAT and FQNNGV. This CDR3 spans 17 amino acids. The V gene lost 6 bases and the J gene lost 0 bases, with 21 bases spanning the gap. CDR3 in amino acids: CASSSAPRGKSSYEQYF. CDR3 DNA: TGTGCCAGCAGTTCCGCCCCTAGGGGTAAGAGCTCCTACGAGCAGTACTTC. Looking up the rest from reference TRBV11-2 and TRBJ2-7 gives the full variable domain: EAGVAQSPRYKIIEKRQSVAFWCNPISGHATLYWYQQILGQGPKLLIQFQNNGVVDDSQLPKDRFSAERLKGVDSTLKIQPAKLEDSAVYLCASSSAPRGKSSYEQYFGPGTRLTVT.

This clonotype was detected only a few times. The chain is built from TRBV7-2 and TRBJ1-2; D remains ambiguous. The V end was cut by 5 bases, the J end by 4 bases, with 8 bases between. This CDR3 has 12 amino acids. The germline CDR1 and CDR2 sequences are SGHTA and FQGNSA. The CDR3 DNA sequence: TGTGCCAGCAGCGTCGAAGTCTATGGCTACACCTTC. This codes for CASSVEVYGYTF.

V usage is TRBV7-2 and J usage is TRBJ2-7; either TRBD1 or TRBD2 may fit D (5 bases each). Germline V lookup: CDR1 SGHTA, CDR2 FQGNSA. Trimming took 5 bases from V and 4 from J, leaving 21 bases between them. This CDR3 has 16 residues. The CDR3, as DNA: TGTGCCAGCAGCGCCCTTAACGGGACGCTCTCTTACGAGCAGTACTTC. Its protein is CASSALNGTLSYEQYF.

In DNA, the CDR3 is TGCAGTGCCCCCACGCAGGAGGGATACTATGGCTACACCTTC. Protein sequence: CSAPTQEGYYGYTF. The chain uses TRBV20-1 and TRBJ1-2, with unresolved D. The length of the CDR3 is 14 residues. The germline V gene has CDR1 DFQATT and CDR2 SNEGSKA (reference sequence). V was shortened by 6 bases and J by 3 bases, with 17 bases between the two germline ends.

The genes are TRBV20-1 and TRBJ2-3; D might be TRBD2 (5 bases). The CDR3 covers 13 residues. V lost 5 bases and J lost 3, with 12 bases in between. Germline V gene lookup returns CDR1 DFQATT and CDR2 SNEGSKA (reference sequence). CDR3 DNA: TGCAGTGCTCCCCTGGGGAGAACAGATACGCAGTATTTT. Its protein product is CSAPLGRTDTQYF.

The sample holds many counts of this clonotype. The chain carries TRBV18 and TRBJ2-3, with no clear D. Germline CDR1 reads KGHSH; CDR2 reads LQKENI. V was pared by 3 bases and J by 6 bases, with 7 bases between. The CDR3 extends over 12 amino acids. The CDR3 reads CASSPIADTQYF. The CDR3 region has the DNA TGTGCCAGCTCACCGATAGCTGATACGCAGTATTTT.

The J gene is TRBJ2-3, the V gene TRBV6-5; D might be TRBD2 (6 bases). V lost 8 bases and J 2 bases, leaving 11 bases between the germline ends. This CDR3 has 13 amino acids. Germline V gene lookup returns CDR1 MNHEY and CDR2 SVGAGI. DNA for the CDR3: TGTGCCAGCCTAAGCGGGTCCACAGATACGCAGTATTTT. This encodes CASLSGSTDTQYF.

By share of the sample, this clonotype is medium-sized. In nucleotides, the CDR3 is TGTGCCAGCAGCTTAGGGCCCGACAGCTACGAGCAGTACTTC. It is translated as CASSLGPDSYEQYF. The rearrangement uses TRBV7-2 and TRBJ2-7; maybe TRBD1 (5 bases). The V end lost 1 base, the J end lost 3 bases, and 10 bases lay between the germline ends. The CDR3 extends over 14 amino acids. From germline, CDR1 is SGHTA and CDR2 FQGNSA.